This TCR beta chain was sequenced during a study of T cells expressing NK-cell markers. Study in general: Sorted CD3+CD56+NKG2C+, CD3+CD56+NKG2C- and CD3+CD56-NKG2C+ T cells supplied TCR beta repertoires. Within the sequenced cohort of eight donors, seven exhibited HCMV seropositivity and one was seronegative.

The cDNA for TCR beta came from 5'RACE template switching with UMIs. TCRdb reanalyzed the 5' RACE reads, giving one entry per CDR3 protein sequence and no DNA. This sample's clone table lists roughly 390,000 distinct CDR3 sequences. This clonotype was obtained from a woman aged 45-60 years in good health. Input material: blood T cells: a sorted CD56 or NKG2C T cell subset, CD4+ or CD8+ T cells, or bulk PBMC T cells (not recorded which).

CDR3 amino acids: CASSLGGLRSEKLFF. The chain is built from TRBV12-3 or TRBV12-4 and TRBJ1-4; the D gene TCRdb calls, TRBD1, cannot be checked with no DNA. The CDR3 is 15 amino acids.